This T cell receptor beta chain was documented in a study of shared clonotypes between healthy human individuals. Study-wide background: The composition of the donors was a couple of women and a few men aged 18 to 49. Study-level results: All-four-donor shared clonotypes had higher generation probabilities than non-shared clonotypes did. Across a few donors, naive CD4 shared roughly 5.1%, naive CD8 about 3.2%, memory CD4 roughly 2.3%, memory CD8 0.4% to 0.5%.

With regard to this clone: What it binds is unknown.

Using immunoSEQ multiplex PCR, the repertoire was profiled, and TCRdb retains in-frame clones only, with some absent. Altogether about 680,000 clones are present, about 92% being singletons, with the ten largest covering 24%. Terminally differentiated effector memory CD45RA+ cells were excluded from the naive CD8 cells, which were CD45RO-negative and positively selected for CCR7. The V end lost 3 bases, the J end lost 1 base, and 9 bases lay between the germline ends. Germline-derived CDR1 and CDR2 are LNHNV and YYDKDF (reference sequence). CDR3 length: 15 amino acids. The sequence came from a man aged 25 to 45 in good health. The sequenced sample consisted of naive CD8+ T cells sorted from blood. This chain uses TRBV15 with TRBJ2-2; perhaps TRBD1 as D (5 bases). The CDR3 protein is CATSRTERNTGELFF. The CDR3 coding sequence is TGTGCCACCAGCAGGACAGAAAGGAACACCGGGGAGCTGTTTTTT.